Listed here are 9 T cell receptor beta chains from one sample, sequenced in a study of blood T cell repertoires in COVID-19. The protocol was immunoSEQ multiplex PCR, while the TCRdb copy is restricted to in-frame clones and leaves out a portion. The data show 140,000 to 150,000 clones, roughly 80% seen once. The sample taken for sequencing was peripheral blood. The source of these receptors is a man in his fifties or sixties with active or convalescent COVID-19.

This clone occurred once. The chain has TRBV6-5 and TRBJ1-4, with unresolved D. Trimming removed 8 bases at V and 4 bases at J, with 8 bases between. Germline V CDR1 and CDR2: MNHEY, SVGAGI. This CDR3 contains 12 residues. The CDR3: CASQADNEKLFF. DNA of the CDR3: TGTGCCAGCCAGGCCGATAATGAAAAACTGTTTTTT.

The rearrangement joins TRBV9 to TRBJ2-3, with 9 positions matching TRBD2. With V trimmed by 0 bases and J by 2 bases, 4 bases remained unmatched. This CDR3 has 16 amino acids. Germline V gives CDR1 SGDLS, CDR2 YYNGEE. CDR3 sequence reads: CASSVATSGITDTQYF. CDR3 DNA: TGTGCCAGCAGCGTAGCGACTAGCGGAATCACAGATACGCAGTATTTT.

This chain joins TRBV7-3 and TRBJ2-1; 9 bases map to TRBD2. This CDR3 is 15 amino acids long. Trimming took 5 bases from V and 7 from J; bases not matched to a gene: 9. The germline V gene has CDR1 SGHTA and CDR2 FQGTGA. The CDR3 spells CASSPLAGVLNEQFF. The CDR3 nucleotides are TGTGCCAGCAGCCCGTTAGCGGGAGTCTTGAATGAGCAGTTCTTC.

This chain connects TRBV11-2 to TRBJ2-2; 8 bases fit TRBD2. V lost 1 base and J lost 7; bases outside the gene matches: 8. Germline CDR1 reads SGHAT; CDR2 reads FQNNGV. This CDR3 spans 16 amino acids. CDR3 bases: TGTGCCAGCAGCTTAGGGGGCGCGGGGGGCGACGGGGAGCTGTTTTTT. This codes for CASSLGGAGGDGELFF.

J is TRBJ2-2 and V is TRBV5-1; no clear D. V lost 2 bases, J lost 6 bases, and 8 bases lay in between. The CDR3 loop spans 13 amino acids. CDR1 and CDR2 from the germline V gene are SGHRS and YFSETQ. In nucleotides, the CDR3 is TGCGCCAGCAGCTTCTCCACACCCGGGGAGCTGTTTTTT. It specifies CASSFSTPGELFF.

In DNA form, the CDR3 reads TGCAGCGTCGGCGGCTTTTCGGATGAAAAACTGTTTTTT. Its translation is CSVGGFSDEKLFF. The chain has TRBV29-1 and TRBJ1-4; D remains ambiguous. CDR1 SQVTM and CDR2 ANQGSEA come from the germline V gene. The CDR3 is 13 amino acids. Trimming cost V 6 bases and J 6 bases, with 14 bases left between them.

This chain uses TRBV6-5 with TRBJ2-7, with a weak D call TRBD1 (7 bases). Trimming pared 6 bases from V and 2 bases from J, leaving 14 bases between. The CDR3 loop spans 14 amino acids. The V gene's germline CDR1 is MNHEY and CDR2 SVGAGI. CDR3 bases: TGTGCCAGCAGAGTCAGGGGGGATGCCTACGAGCAGTACTTC. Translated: CASRVRGDAYEQYF.

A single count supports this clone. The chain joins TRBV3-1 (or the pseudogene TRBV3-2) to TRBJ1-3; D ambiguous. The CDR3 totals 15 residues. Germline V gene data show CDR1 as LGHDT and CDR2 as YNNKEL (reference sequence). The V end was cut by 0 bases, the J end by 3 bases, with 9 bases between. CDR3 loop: CASSQESGFGNTIYF. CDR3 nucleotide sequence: TGTGCCAGCAGCCAAGAATCCGGGTTTGGAAACACCATATATTTT.

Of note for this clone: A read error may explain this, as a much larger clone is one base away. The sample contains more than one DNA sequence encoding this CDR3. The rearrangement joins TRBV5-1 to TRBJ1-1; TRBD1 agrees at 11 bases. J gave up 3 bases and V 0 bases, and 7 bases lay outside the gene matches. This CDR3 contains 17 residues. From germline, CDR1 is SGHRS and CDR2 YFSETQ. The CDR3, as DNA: TGCGCCAGCAGCTTGGAGGGACAGGGGGATTCAGACACTGAAGCTTTCTTT. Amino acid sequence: CASSLEGQGDSDTEAFF. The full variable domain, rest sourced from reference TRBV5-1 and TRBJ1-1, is KAGVTQTPRYLIKTRGQQVTLSCSPISGHRSVSWYQQTPGQGLQFLFEYFSETQRNKGNFPGRFSGRQFSNSRSEMNVSTLELGDSALYLCASSLEGQGDSDTEAFFGQGTRLTVV.